The rows below give T cell receptor beta chains drawn from one sample of a study of blood T cell repertoires in COVID-19. Using immunoSEQ multiplex PCR, the repertoire was profiled, and TCRdb retains in-frame clones only, with some absent. The table lists under 300,000 clones, 89% of them singletons. Sequencing was performed on PBMCs or T cells enriched from blood (not recorded which). The receptors come from a woman in her forties who had recovered from COVID-19. CDR3s include the opening cysteine and the closing phenylalanine or tryptophan. Fields, in order: V gene, clone size, D gene, J gene, CDR3 DNA, CDR3 protein. The D gene is left open where the match is weak. Clone size is shown for a subset of rows, as once, few, many or a class of expanded clone.

>TRBV15|NA|TRBD2|TRBJ2-1
TGTGCCTCCAGTCGTCGGGGGGAATACAATGAGCAGTTCTTC
CASSRRGEYNEQFF
>TRBV29-1|NA|NA|TRBJ1-4
TGCAGCGTTGCCTGGCGGGGGCAGGGAGAAAAACTGTTTTTT
CSVAWRGQGEKLFF
>TRBV9|NA|TRBD1|TRBJ2-7
TGTGCCAGCAGCCCCCTTCGAGACAGGGGCTACGAGCAGTACTTC
CASSPLRDRGYEQYF
>TRBV28|NA|NA|TRBJ1-6
TGTGCCAGCAGTTTACCCCCTTTTTCACCCCTCCACTTT
CASSLPPFSPLHF
>TRBV6-7|once|TRBD1|TRBJ2-3
TGTGCCAGCAGTTACTCGACAGACAGGGGCACAGATACGCAGTATTTT
CASSYSTDRGTDTQYF
>TRBV7-2|NA|TRBD2|TRBJ2-7
TGTGCCAGCAGCTTGGGGACTAGCGGCTCCTACGAGCAGTACTTC
CASSLGTSGSYEQYF
>TRBV7-3|NA|NA|TRBJ2-2
TGTGCCAGCAGCCCCCGTCTAGCGAACACCGGGGAGCTGTTTTTT
CASSPRLANTGELFF
>TRBV6-1|few|NA|TRBJ2-7
TGTGCCAGCAGTGAACATTCCAGGGGACCCTACGAGCAGTACTTC
CASSEHSRGPYEQYF
>TRBV19|NA|NA|TRBJ1-1
TGTGCCAGTAGTATTAACGGGGGAATGAACACTGAAGCTTTCTTT
CASSINGGMNTEAFF
>TRBV4-2|NA|TRBD1|TRBJ1-6
TGTGCCAGCAGCCCCGATGGACAGGGTCTAGGGTCACCCCTCCACTTT
CASSPDGQGLGSPLHF
>TRBV3-1/TRBV3-2|NA|NA|TRBJ1-6
TGTGCCAGCAGCCGGCAGGGTGGCTCACCCCTCCACTTT
CASSRQGGSPLHF
>TRBV4-3|NA|TRBD1|TRBJ1-2
TGCGCCAGCAGCCAAGACCGGGACAGCTTGTTCTACACCTTC
CASSQDRDSLFYTF
>TRBV18|NA|NA|TRBJ2-1
TGTGCCAGCTCACCATTACAAGATGAGCAGTTCTTC
CASSPLQDEQFF
>TRBV6-2/TRBV6-3|NA|TRBD2|TRBJ2-1
TGTGCCAGCAGTTACTCCGAATCAGGGCTAGCGGGAGGGTTTTCCTACAATGAGCAGTTCTTC
CASSYSESGLAGGFSYNEQFF
>TRBV5-1|NA|TRBD1|TRBJ1-2
TGCGCCAGCGAACCGGGACAGGGGGCTTGGGGCTATGGCTACACCTTC
CASEPGQGAWGYGYTF
>TRBV5-1|NA|TRBD2|TRBJ2-3
TGCGCCAGCAGCTTGGGACTAGCGGGGGGGAGCGCTAGCACAGATACGCAGTATTTT
CASSLGLAGGSASTDTQYF
>TRBV5-4|NA|NA|TRBJ2-6
TGTGCCAGCAGCGGCGCGGGGACTGGGGCCAACGTCCTGACTTTC
CASSGAGTGANVLTF
>TRBV6-5|NA|TRBD2|TRBJ2-7
TGTGCCAGCAGGGGGACTAGGGGATCCGAAGAGCAGTACTTC
CASRGTRGSEEQYF
>TRBV15|NA|TRBD1|TRBJ2-2
TGTGCCACCAGCAGAGTAGGCGGGGCAGGGGGCAGCGGGGAGCTGTTTTTT
CATSRVGGAGGSGELFF
>TRBV3-1/TRBV3-2|NA|NA|TRBJ2-7
TGTGCCAGCAGCCAAGGACAGGCGCACTCCTACGAGCAGTACTTC
CASSQGQAHSYEQYF
>TRBV30|NA|NA|TRBJ1-4
TGTGCCTGGAGAGGAGACAGAGCAACTAATGAAAAACTGTTTTTT
CAWRGDRATNEKLFF
>TRBV5-1|NA|TRBD1|TRBJ2-7
TGCGCCAGCAGAGAGGGACAGGGTTCCTACGAGCAGTACTTC
CASREGQGSYEQYF
>TRBV29-1|NA|NA|TRBJ1-1
TGCAGCGTTGATTGGGGGGACACTGAAGCTTTCTTT
CSVDWGDTEAFF
>TRBV5-1|NA|TRBD2|TRBJ2-3
TGCGCCAGCAGCTTGGCCATAGGGACTAGCGGGGATACGCAGTATTTT
CASSLAIGTSGDTQYF
>TRBV6-4|NA|NA|TRBJ1-1
TGTGCCAGCAGTGACTCGAATAAAGTGCAGGGCGACACTGAAGCTTTCTTT
CASSDSNKVQGDTEAFF
>TRBV10-3|NA|NA|TRBJ1-1
TGTGCCACCTACTCAACGGGGGACACTGAAGCTTTCTTT
CATYSTGDTEAFF
>TRBV6-5|NA|NA|TRBJ1-5
TGTGCCAGCAGTTACCGGGTGGGTCAGCCCCAGCATTTT
CASSYRVGQPQHF
>TRBV6-5|NA|NA|TRBJ1-1
TGTGCCAGCAGTATCGTCGCGGGGTACACTGAAGCTTTCTTT
CASSIVAGYTEAFF
>TRBV5-4|once|NA|TRBJ1-2
TGTGCCAGCAGCCTAAACCGGGACAATAACTATGGCTACACCTTC
CASSLNRDNNYGYTF
>TRBV3-1/TRBV3-2|NA|TRBD1|TRBJ2-7
TGTGCCAGCAGCTCCAACCCGGGACAGGGGGCTGGCGAGCAGTACTTC
CASSSNPGQGAGEQYF
>TRBV5-1|NA|NA|TRBJ2-5
TGCGCCAGCAGCTTGGGGCCGCAAGAGACCCAGTACTTC
CASSLGPQETQYF
>TRBV27|once|NA|TRBJ1-6
TGTGCCAGCAGTCCTTCACCTGACAGGTCCGCTAATTCACCCCTCCACTTT
CASSPSPDRSANSPLHF
>TRBV5-4|NA|TRBD1|TRBJ2-3
TGTGCCAGCAGCTTCCCCGGGACAGGGGGTTACACAGATACGCAGTATTTT
CASSFPGTGGYTDTQYF
>TRBV4-2|NA|NA|TRBJ2-4
TGTGCCAGCAGCCAAGAGGATCGACAGTCCCCCAAAAACATTCAGTACTTC
CASSQEDRQSPKNIQYF
>TRBV19|NA|NA|TRBJ1-2
TGTGCCAGCGAGGAACGGGGGAAGGACGGCTACACCTTC
CASEERGKDGYTF
>TRBV5-1|NA|TRBD2|TRBJ2-1
TGCGCCAGCAGCTTTGGGACTAGCGGCCTCAATGAGCAGTTCTTC
CASSFGTSGLNEQFF
>TRBV5-4|NA|TRBD1|TRBJ1-1
TGTGCCAGCAGCAGACCACAGGGGGTAGGGACTGAAGCTTTCTTT
CASSRPQGVGTEAFF
>TRBV3-1/TRBV3-2|NA|NA|TRBJ1-6
TGTGCCAGCAGCGTGGGGGCGGTTCGGCGGAATTCACCCCTCCACTTT
CASSVGAVRRNSPLHF
>TRBV30|NA|NA|TRBJ1-5
TGTGCCTGGAGTGTTATGCGGGGGTATGATCAGCCCCAGCATTTT
CAWSVMRGYDQPQHF
>TRBV25-1|NA|TRBD1|TRBJ1-5
TGTGCCAGCAGGGGGACAGGAAATCAGCCCCAGCATTTT
CASRGTGNQPQHF
>TRBV7-9|once|TRBD1|TRBJ1-1
TGTGCCAGCAGCTTAGGGGCAGGGGGATACACTGAAGCTTTCTTT
CASSLGAGGYTEAFF
>TRBV14|NA|NA|TRBJ2-1
TGTGCCAGCAGCCCCGTATATTCGGTGCACAATGAGCAGTTCTTC
CASSPVYSVHNEQFF
>TRBV5-6|many|NA|TRBJ1-1
TGTGCCAGCAGTCTGGGGGGAAACTATATGAACACTGAAGCTTTCTTT
CASSLGGNYMNTEAFF
>TRBV18|NA|TRBD1|TRBJ2-7
TGTGCCAGCTCACCCGGGACAGGGCGATCCTACGAGCAGTACTTC
CASSPGTGRSYEQYF
>TRBV6-5|NA|NA|TRBJ1-2
TGTGCCAGCAGTTACTCTGTTGGTAGTTTGGGCTACACCTTC
CASSYSVGSLGYTF
>TRBV28|NA|TRBD1|TRBJ1-1
TGTGCCAGCGAGGGACAGACTAAAGCTTTCTTT
CASEGQTKAFF
>TRBV7-9|NA|NA|TRBJ2-7
TGTGCCAGCAGCCAGGGGCTCCGGACGTACTTC
CASSQGLRTYF
>TRBV6-5|NA|NA|TRBJ1-1
TGTGCCAGCACTCGGGCGGGGAACACTGAAGCTTTCTTT
CASTRAGNTEAFF
>TRBV7-2|once|TRBD2|TRBJ2-5
TGTGCCAGCAGCTCGGGACTAGCGGGAGATACAGAGACCCAGTACTTC
CASSSGLAGDTETQYF
>TRBV27|NA|NA|TRBJ1-2
TGTGCCAGCAGTTTAACGGAGGAGGGTGGCGGCTACACCTTC
CASSLTEEGGGYTF
>TRBV4-1|NA|NA|TRBJ1-2
TGCGCCAGCAGCCCCCGCGGGGGGAGCTACTATGGCTACACCTTC
CASSPRGGSYYGYTF
>TRBV6-5|NA|NA|TRBJ1-2
TGTGCCAGCAGTTATCACACAGGGATTGACTATGGCTACACCTTC
CASSYHTGIDYGYTF
>TRBV12-3/TRBV12-4|NA|NA|TRBJ1-1
TGTGCCAGCAGCCGAGGAGCAAACACTGAAGCTTTCTTT
CASSRGANTEAFF
>TRBV3-1/TRBV3-2|NA|TRBD1|TRBJ1-2
TGTGCCAGCAGCCTCCGGGACAGACCTAACTATGGCTACACCTTC
CASSLRDRPNYGYTF
>TRBV27|NA|TRBD1|TRBJ1-5
TGTGCCAGCACCCGAGACAGGGGGCATCGCAATCAGCCCCAGCATTTT
CASTRDRGHRNQPQHF
>TRBV7-2|NA|NA|TRBJ2-1
TGTGCCAGCAGCTTAGGACAATACAATGAGCAGTTCTTC
CASSLGQYNEQFF
>TRBV9|once|NA|TRBJ1-2
TGTGCCAGCCGGGGGGGTAGCGCCCAAAACTATGGCTACACCTTC
CASRGGSAQNYGYTF
>TRBV5-5|NA|NA|TRBJ2-7
TGTGCCAGCAGCTTGGCGGCGGGGCTGGTCTACGAGCAGTACTTC
CASSLAAGLVYEQYF
>TRBV5-4|once|NA|TRBJ1-1
TGTGCCAGCAGCTTGGATCGGGGGTGGGCGGAAGAAGCTTTCTTT
CASSLDRGWAEEAFF
>TRBV5-1|NA|TRBD2|TRBJ2-5
TGCGCCAGCAGCCAGGGACTAGCGGGGGGGCGGCAAGAGACCCAGTACTTC
CASSQGLAGGRQETQYF